The present TCR beta chain was sequenced within a study of beta chain features in type 1 diabetes (dated by TCRdb to the late 2010s). Study-level background: Mean age, gender distribution, total cell number and subset yield were not different between patients and healthy donors. A total of approximately 100 million sorted cells were examined across all samples, and the number of cells per subset was strongly correlated with RNA yield. Whereas all 30 or so donors provided naive and central memory subsets, regulatory and stem cell-like memory subsets were isolated from just 8 patients and about 8 healthy donors. In the study, recently diagnosed type 1 diabetes patients and matched healthy donors were compared on the TCRB repertoires of their sorted circulating CD4+ T cell subsets.

From each donor, a single peripheral blood sample of roughly 0.11 L on average was drawn into heparinised tubes. Naive, central memory, regulatory and stem cell-like memory CD4+ T cells were sorted on a BD FACSAria II using a panel including CD45RO, CCR7, CD25, CD127, CD95 and CD27. A purity above 98% was achieved for all sorted populations. PBMCs were isolated right away by Lymphoprep density gradient centrifugation and were stained directly, without culture. So that batch effects would be minimized, each experiment stained and sorted samples in pairs, pairing one healthy donor with one patient. Taken from cysteine to phenylalanine, the CDR3 has 16 residues. Only the CDR3 portion is preserved as DNA: 48 bases, with reading frame beginning at the first base. V is cut by 5 bases and J by 2 bases, and the space between the germline ends is 15 bases. For CDR1 and CDR2, the germline V gene lists SNHLY and FYNNEI.

Concerning this clone itself: This receptor's antigen is unknown. No base-level quality is on record; no much larger clone is a single base apart.

What the authors observed across the whole study: Naive, central memory and regulatory TCRB repertoires appeared to be more similar among patients than among healthy donors. Because cDNA was sequenced instead of genomic DNA, activated cells with high expression could be over-represented, although the groups did not differ in activation or CD3 levels. PCR may preferentially amplify shorter templates, but because patient and control samples were amplified and corrected together, any resulting skew would affect both groups equally. Type 1 diabetes patients showed a moderate but significant shortening of TCRB CDR3 length in all four CD4+ subsets. Patients with type 1 diabetes made fewer insertions and deleted more nucleotides at VDJ recombination sites, implying thymic rearrangement abnormalities. Because the HLA sub-analyses included only small numbers of individuals, any influence of HLA type on TCRB rearrangement was left unresolved.

The High Capacity cDNA Reverse Transcription Kit was used to reverse transcribe all of the isolated RNA, meaning that expressed TCRB transcripts were what got sequenced. Deep immunoSEQ sequencing was applied to naive, central memory and regulatory T cell samples, giving an average of around 3.8 million total reads per sample. After sorted cells were lysed in RLT buffer, RNA was extracted with DNase-treated RNeasy Micro or Mini kits, with the choice depending on cell number. Each cell subset was processed on its own to prevent cross-contamination, while patient and healthy donor samples were processed together. The immunoSEQ multiplex PCR was used to amplify TCRB sequences from cDNA, generating 87-bp fragments that spanned the CDR3 region. Sequencing of the amplicons was done on the Illumina HiSeq platform. The authors' pipeline ran thus. PCR bias was corrected computationally using synthetic template baselines, and reads within Hamming distance 2 were collapsed, with unmergeable singletons discarded. Reads were aligned against IMGT so that V, D and J genes, CDR3 length and insertions or deletions at six rearrangement sites could be assigned. Within each subset, clonotype counts were normalized to the number of sorted cells before true diversity and Gini coefficients were calculated with the tcR R package. The overlap coefficient, calculated on TCRB nucleotide sequences, was used to quantify repertoire sharing. As stored in TCRdb, this immuneACCESS dataset retains in-frame rearrangements with V and J assigned. A fraction of the clones does not appear; measured against another copy, unresolved V genes explain less than half of the discrepancy, and the remainder lacks a known reason. The D gene and trimming were derived from the DNA, and the V and J assignments and clone size from that table. This sample holds over 300,000 clones; approximately 10% were observed only once. Roughly 1% of the sample belongs to the ten largest clones.

Recombination linked TRBV2 to TRBJ1-4, with TRBD1 tentatively as D gene (6 bases match). Material: central memory CD4+ T cells from blood. The source is a man between 25 and 39 years old with type 1 diabetes. DNA sequence: TGTGCCAGCAGTCCACAGGGAGTGGGGACTAATGAAAAACTGTTTTTT. Translated, it gives CASSPQGVGTNEKLFF. When the CDR3 is completed using the reference TRBV2 and TRBJ1-4 genes on either side, the full variable domain is EPEVTQTPSHQVTQMGQEVILRCVPISNHLYFYWYRQILGQKVEFLVSFYNNEISEKSEIFDDQFSVERPDGSNFTLKIRSTKLEDSAMYFCASSPQGVGTNEKLFFGSGTQLSVL.